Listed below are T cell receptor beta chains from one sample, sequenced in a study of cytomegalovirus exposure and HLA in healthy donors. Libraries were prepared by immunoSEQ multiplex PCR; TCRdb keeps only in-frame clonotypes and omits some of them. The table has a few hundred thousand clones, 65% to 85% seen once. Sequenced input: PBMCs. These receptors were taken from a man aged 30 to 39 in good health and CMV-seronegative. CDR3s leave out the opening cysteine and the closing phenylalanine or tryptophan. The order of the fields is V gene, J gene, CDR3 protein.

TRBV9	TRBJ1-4	ASSEGQGDLDEKLF
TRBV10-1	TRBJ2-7	ATGLMVTSGHYEQY
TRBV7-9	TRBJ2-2	AGASGLNTGELF
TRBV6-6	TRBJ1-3	ASVTLDSSGNTIY
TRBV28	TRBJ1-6	ASSPGTGVYNSPLH
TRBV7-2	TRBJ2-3	ASSFTLTDTQY
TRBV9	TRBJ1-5	ASSAKRGPIYQPQH
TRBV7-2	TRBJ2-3	ASSPDRRTYTQY
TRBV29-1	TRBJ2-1	SVIRGGSYNEQF
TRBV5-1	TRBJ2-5	ASSYEGLVQETQY
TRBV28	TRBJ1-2	ASRTGVVYGYT
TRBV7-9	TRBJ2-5	ASSSYQETQY
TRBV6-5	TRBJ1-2	ASSEGTGLYGYT
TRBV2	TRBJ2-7	ASSEKPGLAAISYEQY
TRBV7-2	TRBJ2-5	ASSLNGGGLQETQY
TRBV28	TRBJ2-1	ASSLHPPGLGTEQF
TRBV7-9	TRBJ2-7	ASSFETGLDEQY
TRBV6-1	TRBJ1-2	ASSVLLLSGTNYGYT
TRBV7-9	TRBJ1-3	ASSLEAGSGNTIY
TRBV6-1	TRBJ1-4	ASSEREREKLF
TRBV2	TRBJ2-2	ASSKGQGETGELF
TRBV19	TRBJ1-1	ASSIRQASEAF
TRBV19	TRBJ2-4	ASSIGRGIGNIQY
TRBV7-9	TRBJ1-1	ASSLVRNTEAF
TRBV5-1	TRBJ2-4	ASSLRTSGTADLAKNIQY
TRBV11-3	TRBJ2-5	ASSLVLAGGQETQY